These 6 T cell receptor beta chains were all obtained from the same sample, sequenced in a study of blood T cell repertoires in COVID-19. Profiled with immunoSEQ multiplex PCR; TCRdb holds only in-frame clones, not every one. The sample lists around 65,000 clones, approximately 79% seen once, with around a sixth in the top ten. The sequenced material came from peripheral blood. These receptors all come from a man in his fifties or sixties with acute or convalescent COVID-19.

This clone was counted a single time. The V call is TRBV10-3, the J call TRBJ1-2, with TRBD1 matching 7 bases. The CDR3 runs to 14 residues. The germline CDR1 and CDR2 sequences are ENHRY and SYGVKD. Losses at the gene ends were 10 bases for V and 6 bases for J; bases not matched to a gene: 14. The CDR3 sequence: CATRREGQSHGYTF. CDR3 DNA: TGTGCCACGCGGCGTGAGGGACAGTCTCATGGCTACACCTTC.

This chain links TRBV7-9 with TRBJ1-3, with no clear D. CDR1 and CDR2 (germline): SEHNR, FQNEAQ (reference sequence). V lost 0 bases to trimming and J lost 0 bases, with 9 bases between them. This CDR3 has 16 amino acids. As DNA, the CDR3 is TGTGCCAGCAGCTTAGCGTCAAGCAACTCTGGAAACACCATATATTTT. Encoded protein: CASSLASSNSGNTIYF.

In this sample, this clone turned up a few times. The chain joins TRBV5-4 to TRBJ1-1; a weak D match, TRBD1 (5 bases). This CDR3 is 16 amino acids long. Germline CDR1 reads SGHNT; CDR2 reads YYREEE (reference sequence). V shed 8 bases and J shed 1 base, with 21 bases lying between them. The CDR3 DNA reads TGTGCCAGTTCAGTAAATCGGGGGACTGGGAACACTGAAGCTTTCTTT. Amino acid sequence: CASSVNRGTGNTEAFF. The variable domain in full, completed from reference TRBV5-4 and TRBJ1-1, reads ETGVTQSPTHLIKTRGQQVTLRCSSQSGHNTVSWYQQALGQGPQFIFQYYREEENGRGNFPPRFSGLQFPNYSSELNVNALELDDSALYLCASSVNRGTGNTEAFFGQGTRLTVV.

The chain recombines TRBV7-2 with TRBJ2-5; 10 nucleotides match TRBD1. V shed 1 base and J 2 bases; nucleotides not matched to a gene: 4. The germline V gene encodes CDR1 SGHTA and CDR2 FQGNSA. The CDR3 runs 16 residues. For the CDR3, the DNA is TGTGCCAGCAGCTTAGGTTCGGGACAGGGGCAAGAGACCCAGTACTTC. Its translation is CASSLGSGQGQETQYF. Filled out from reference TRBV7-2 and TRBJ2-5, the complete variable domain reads GAGVSQSPSNKVTEKGKDVELRCDPISGHTALYWYRQSLGQGLEFLIYFQGNSAPDKSGLPSDRFSAERTGGSVSTLTIQRTQQEDSAVYLCASSLGSGQGQETQYFGPGTRLLVL.

CDR3 in amino acids: CASSRGGGGGDTGELFF. The DNA for the CDR3 is TGCGCCAGCAGCCGCGGAGGAGGGGGAGGGGACACCGGGGAGCTGTTTTTT. The chain links TRBV4-1 to TRBJ2-2; TRBD2 might be the D (7 bases). The CDR3 extends over 17 amino acids. Germline V gives CDR1 MGHRA, CDR2 YSYEKL. Trimming stripped 4 bases from V and 3 bases from J, with 18 bases between.

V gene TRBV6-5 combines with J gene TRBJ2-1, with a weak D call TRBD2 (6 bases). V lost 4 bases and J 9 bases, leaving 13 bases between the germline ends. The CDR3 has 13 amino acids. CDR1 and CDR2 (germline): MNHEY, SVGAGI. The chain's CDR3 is CASSSHRRGEQFF. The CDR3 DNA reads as TGTGCCAGCAGTTCCCACAGGAGGGGTGAGCAGTTCTTC.